Each of the 8 T cell receptor beta chains below was sequenced from the same sample in a study of T cell responses to AZD1222 COVID-19 vaccine. Using immunoSEQ multiplex PCR, the repertoire was profiled, and TCRdb retains in-frame clones only, with some absent. The data hold about 100,000 clones, with around 90% observed a single time. Sequencing used peripheral blood, obtained 28 days after the second AZD1222 dose. The receptors originated from an adult who received the AZD1222 COVID-19 vaccine.

The sample holds a few counts of this clone. The chain is built from TRBV24-1 and TRBJ1-2; D perhaps matches TRBD1 (6 bases). Germline CDR1 is KGHDR and CDR2 is SFDVKD. The CDR3 has 14 amino acids. V was cut by 2 bases and J by 3 bases, with 9 bases left in between. In nucleotides, the CDR3 is TGTGCCACCAGTGATTCCAGGGGTGACTATGGCTACACCTTC. Protein: CATSDSRGDYGYTF.

This clone was seen a single time. CDR3 bases: TGTGCCAGCAGTTATGGAGTGGGGCCAAACACCGGGGAGCTGTTTTTT. Translating it yields CASSYGVGPNTGELFF. J is TRBJ2-2 and V is TRBV6-2 or TRBV6-3; tentative D call: TRBD1 (5 bases). From germline, CDR1 is MNHEY and CDR2 SVGEGT. The CDR3 totals 16 residues. The V end was cut by 3 bases, the J end by 2 bases, with 13 bases between.

This chain links TRBV4-2 with TRBJ1-2; no clear D gene. This CDR3 has 15 residues. Deletions cut 3 bases from V and 4 bases from J, with 15 bases between. Germline CDR1 is LGHNA and CDR2 is YNFKEQ. The CDR3 protein is CASSQSPQGSYGYTF. DNA for the CDR3: TGTGCCAGCAGCCAGAGTCCCCAAGGGAGCTATGGCTACACCTTC.

The chain recombines TRBV28 with TRBJ2-1; 12 bases agree with TRBD1. CDR1 and CDR2 from the germline V gene are MDHEN and SYDVKM. The CDR3 sequence is 16 residues long. The ends lost 3 bases at V and 2 bases at J; junction bases unmatched: 2. The CDR3 DNA sequence: TGTGCCAGCAGTTTGGGACAGGGGGCCCCCTACAATGAGCAGTTCTTC. As protein: CASSLGQGAPYNEQFF.

The chain joins TRBV5-1 to TRBJ1-1, with D unclear. Germline CDR1 and CDR2: SGHRS and YFSETQ. The V end was cut by 0 bases, the J end by 0 bases, with 15 bases between. The CDR3 runs to 17 residues. The DNA for the CDR3 is TGCGCCAGCAGCTTGGGACACCCGGCGCACGTGAACACTGAAGCTTTCTTT. It specifies CASSLGHPAHVNTEAFF.

CDR3 nucleotide sequence: TGTGCCAGCAAAATGGGGGACAGGGCGGTGGGCTACACCTTC. It encodes CASKMGDRAVGYTF. The V gene is TRBV6-5, the J gene TRBJ1-2, with 9 bases matching TRBD1. Germline values: CDR1 MNHEY, CDR2 SVGAGI. The CDR3 spans 14 residues. With V trimmed by 7 bases and J by 8 bases, 11 bases remained unmatched.

The gene calls are TRBV18 and TRBJ2-2; TRBD2 agrees at 8 bases. There are 16 residues in the CDR3. The germline V gene has CDR1 KGHSH and CDR2 LQKENI. The V and J ends lost 0 bases and 5 bases, in that order; junction bases with no gene match: 5. This chain's CDR3 is CASSPPGGAGTGELFF. DNA for the CDR3: TGTGCCAGCTCACCACCCGGGGGGGCCGGGACCGGGGAGCTGTTTTTT. The variable domain in full, with the rest retrieved from reference TRBV18 and TRBJ2-2, is NAGVMQNPRHLVRRRGQEARLRCSPMKGHSHVYWYRQLPEEGLKFMVYLQKENIIDESGMPKERFSAEFPKEGPSILRIQQVVRGDSAAYFCASSPPGGAGTGELFFGEGSRLTVL.

V and J are TRBV9 and TRBJ1-3; 9 bases agree with TRBD1. The V segment lost 0 bases and the J segment 0 bases; nucleotides outside the gene matches: 4. The CDR3 is 17 amino acids. CDR1 is SGDLS, CDR2 YYNGEE, per germline. In DNA form, the CDR3 reads TGTGCCAGCAGCGTAGGGGACAGGGTCCGCTCTGGAAACACCATATATTTT. Its protein product is CASSVGDRVRSGNTIYF.